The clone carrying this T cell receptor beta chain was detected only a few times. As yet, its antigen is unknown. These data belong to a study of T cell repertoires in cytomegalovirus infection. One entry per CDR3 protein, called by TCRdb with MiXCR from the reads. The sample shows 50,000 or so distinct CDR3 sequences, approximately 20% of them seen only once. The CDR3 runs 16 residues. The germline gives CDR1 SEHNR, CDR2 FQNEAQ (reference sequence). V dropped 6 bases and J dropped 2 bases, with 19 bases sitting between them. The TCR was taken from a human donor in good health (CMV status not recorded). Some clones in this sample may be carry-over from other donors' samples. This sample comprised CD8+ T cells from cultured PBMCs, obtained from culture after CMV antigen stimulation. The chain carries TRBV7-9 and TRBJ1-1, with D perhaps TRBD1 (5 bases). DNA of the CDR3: TGTGCCAGCAGACATCCCGGGGGGTTTGAAAACACTGAAGCTTTCTTT. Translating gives CASRHPGGFENTEAFF.